One and the same sample provided the 17 T cell receptor beta chains below, sequenced in a study of cytomegalovirus exposure and HLA in healthy donors. Primers for the PCR totalled 60 Vbeta and 13 Jbeta. Sequencing was performed with immunoSEQ multiplex PCR; in TCRdb, only in-frame clones are kept and a portion is missing. The sample consists of some 150,000 clones, over 8% of them appearing once. Sequencing was performed on PBMCs. The receptors derive from a male donor in good health and CMV-seronegative.

This clone has a handful of counts. V gene TRBV7-2 combines with J gene TRBJ1-1; D is possibly TRBD1 (6 bases). CDR1 is SGHTA and CDR2 is FQGNSA in the germline V gene. CDR3 size: 12 residues. V lost 1 base, J lost 11 bases, and 11 bases lay in between. This CDR3 is CASSLEWTVAFF. The CDR3 nucleotides are TGTGCCAGCAGCTTAGAATGGACAGTGGCTTTCTTT.

The chain employs TRBV27 and TRBJ1-1; D may be TRBD1 (6 bases). V lost 5 bases and J lost 6, with 16 bases in between. The CDR3 spans 14 residues. From germline, CDR1 is MNHEY and CDR2 SMNVEV (reference sequence). The CDR3 DNA reads as TGTGCCAGCAGTGGACAGCCCGGGCGGTCTGAAGCTTTCTTT. As protein: CASSGQPGRSEAFF.

This clone occurred a few times. The V call is TRBV5-1, the J call TRBJ2-1, with 12 bases matching TRBD2. Germline-derived CDR1 and CDR2 are SGHRS and YFSETQ. This CDR3 is built from 18 residues. V was pared by 5 bases and J by 0 bases, with 9 bases of the junction left unmatched. This CDR3 reads CASRGLAGGGPSYNEQFF. DNA of the CDR3: TGCGCCAGCAGGGGACTAGCGGGCGGGGGCCCCTCCTACAATGAGCAGTTCTTC.

V gene TRBV18 combines with J gene TRBJ1-2; perhaps TRBD1 as D (6 bases). The CDR3 consists of 11 residues. In germline, CDR1 is KGHSH, CDR2 LQKENI. V was trimmed by 6 bases and J by 6 bases, leaving 8 bases between them. This CDR3 reads CASSRQDGYTF. In DNA, the CDR3 is TGTGCCAGCTCGCGACAGGATGGCTACACCTTC.

The CDR3, as DNA: TGTGCCAGCAGTTGGGACAGGGAGGACGAGACCCAGTACTTC. It specifies CASSWDREDETQYF. V gene TRBV27 combines with J gene TRBJ2-5; 9 positions match TRBD1. The germline V gene encodes CDR1 MNHEY and CDR2 SMNVEV (reference sequence). With V trimmed by 4 bases and J by 5 bases, 5 bases remained unmatched. The CDR3 consists of 14 residues.

The chain has TRBV6-6 and TRBJ2-1; D might be TRBD2 (5 bases). This CDR3 is built from 11 residues. Trimming pared 5 bases from V and 10 bases from J, leaving 9 bases between. The germline gives CDR1 MNHNY, CDR2 SVGAGI (reference sequence). CDR3 DNA sequence: TGTGCCAGCAGTCCGGGATTCGAGCAGTTCTTC. It codes for CASSPGFEQFF.

The rearrangement joins TRBV4-1 to TRBJ2-5; D might be TRBD1 (5 bases). CDR1 is MGHRA and CDR2 is YSYEKL in the germline V gene. Between the trimmed V and J ends, which lost 1 base and 4 bases, there was a span of 19 bases. This CDR3 region has 17 residues. The CDR3 nucleotides are TGCGCCAGCAGCCAAGGGGGCGCAGCGTTCGGGCGAGAGACCCAGTACTTC. Translating it yields CASSQGGAAFGRETQYF.

The chain's CDR3 is CASSGLNQPQHF. The CDR3 DNA is TGTGCCAGCAGTGGCCTCAATCAGCCCCAGCATTTT. The rearrangement joins TRBV28 to TRBJ1-5; D unresolved. Germline V gene lookup returns CDR1 MDHEN and CDR2 SYDVKM. Trimming cost V 5 bases and J 3 bases, with 5 bases left between them. The CDR3 spans 12 residues.

This clone was counted between two and nine times. The rearrangement uses TRBV10-3 and TRBJ2-2; TRBD2 aligns across 8 bases. The CDR3 totals 16 residues. V trimming: 6 bases; J trimming: 3 bases; junction bases outside the gene matches: 9. The germline V gene encodes CDR1 ENHRY and CDR2 SYGVKD. The CDR3 nucleotides read TGTGCCATCAGCCGGGGAACGGGGGGGGACACCGGGGAGCTGTTTTTT. This sequence encodes CAISRGTGGDTGELFF.

The chain uses TRBV28 and TRBJ2-4; D possibly corresponds to TRBD1 (5 bases). The CDR3 runs 16 residues. CDR1 and CDR2 from the germline V gene are MDHEN and SYDVKM. Trimming pared 4 bases from V and 1 base from J, leaving 14 bases between. Written as DNA, the CDR3 is TGTGCCAGCAGTTATTGGTTGGGGCTGGCCAAAAACATTCAGTACTTC. Amino acid sequence: CASSYWLGLAKNIQYF.

A few counts support this clone. The V call is TRBV5-1, the J call TRBJ2-5; tentatively, D is TRBD1 (6 bases). The J call could be wrong; TRBJ2-7 is a better fit for the DNA end. The CDR3 has 14 residues. Germline CDR1 SGHRS, CDR2 YFSETQ. CDR3 nucleotides: TGCGCCAGCAGCTCGGTTGGGGGCGCCTACGAGCAGTACTTC. As protein: CASSSVGGAYEQYF.

The gene calls are TRBV7-9 and TRBJ1-1; possibly TRBD1 for D (5 bases). The V gene's germline CDR1 is SEHNR and CDR2 FQNEAQ (reference sequence). Between the trimmed V and J ends, which lost 5 bases and 0 bases, there was a span of 13 bases. This CDR3 is 15 amino acids long. CDR3 bases: TGTGCCAGCAGCCGTATAACAGGCATGAACACTGAAGCTTTCTTT. Protein product: CASSRITGMNTEAFF.

This clone was picked up a small number of times. The chain is built from TRBV27 and TRBJ2-1; 8 bases are shared with TRBD2. The V and J ends lost 1 base and 4 bases, in that order; junction bases with no gene match: 3. The CDR3 spans 15 residues. Germline V gene sequence: CDR1 MNHEY, CDR2 SMNVEV (reference sequence). CDR3 DNA sequence: TGTGCCAGCAGTTTATTGCTAGCGGGTTACAATGAGCAGTTCTTC. It codes for CASSLLLAGYNEQFF.

The rearrangement joins TRBV6-5 to TRBJ1-1; possibly TRBD1 for D (5 bases). V lost 2 bases, J lost 4 bases, and 11 bases lay in between. Germline CDR1 reads MNHEY; CDR2 reads SVGAGI. This CDR3 is 14 amino acids long. The CDR3 sequence: CASSYGREGTEAFF. CDR3 nucleotide sequence: TGTGCCAGCAGTTACGGCAGGGAAGGCACTGAAGCTTTCTTT.

This clone was observed a handful of times. The CDR3 here is CASSYRDRYLYEQYF. Written as DNA, the CDR3 is TGTGCCAGCAGCTACCGAGACAGGTACCTCTACGAGCAGTACTTC. J is TRBJ2-7 and V is TRBV5-8; possibly TRBD1 for D (6 bases). Trimming left V 3 bases short and J 3 bases short, with 16 bases between. CDR3 size: 15 residues. Germline assignment: CDR1 SGHTS and CDR2 YDEGEE.

The V gene is TRBV29-1, the J gene TRBJ1-1, with a tentative D call TRBD1 (6 bases). The CDR3 extends over 15 amino acids. The V gene lost 2 bases and the J gene lost 11 bases, with 24 bases spanning the gap. Germline V gene sequence: CDR1 SQVTM, CDR2 ANQGSEA. The CDR3, as DNA: TGCAGCGTTGAAAATTGGCCTCAGGGCGAAAGGGGGGCTTTCTTT. This encodes CSVENWPQGERGAFF.

The chain recombines TRBV30 with TRBJ2-7; TRBD2 matches 12 bases. Germline V gene data show CDR1 as GTSNPN and CDR2 as SVGIG (reference sequence). V lost 0 bases and J lost 5; bases outside the gene matches: 5. This CDR3 is built from 15 residues. CDR3 protein: CAWSVRLAGVHEQYF. The DNA of the CDR3 is TGTGCCTGGAGTGTACGACTAGCGGGAGTTCACGAGCAGTACTTC.